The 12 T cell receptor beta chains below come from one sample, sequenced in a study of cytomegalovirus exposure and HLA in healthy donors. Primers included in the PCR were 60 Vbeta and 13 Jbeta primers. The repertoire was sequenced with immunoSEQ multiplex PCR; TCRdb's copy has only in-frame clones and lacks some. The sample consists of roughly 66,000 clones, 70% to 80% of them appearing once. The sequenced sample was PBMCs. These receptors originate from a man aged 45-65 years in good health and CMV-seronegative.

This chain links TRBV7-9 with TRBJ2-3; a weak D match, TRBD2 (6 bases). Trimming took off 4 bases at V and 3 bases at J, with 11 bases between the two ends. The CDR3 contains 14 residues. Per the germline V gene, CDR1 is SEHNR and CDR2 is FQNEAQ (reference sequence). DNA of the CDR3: TGTGCCAGCAGCTCCTTCGGGGGAACAGATACGCAGTATTTT. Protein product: CASSSFGGTDTQYF.

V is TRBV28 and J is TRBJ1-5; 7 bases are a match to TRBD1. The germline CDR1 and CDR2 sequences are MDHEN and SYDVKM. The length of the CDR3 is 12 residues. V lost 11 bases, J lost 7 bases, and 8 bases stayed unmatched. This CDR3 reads CAVGQVEQPQHF. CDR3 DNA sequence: TGTGCCGTCGGACAGGTGGAACAGCCCCAGCATTTT. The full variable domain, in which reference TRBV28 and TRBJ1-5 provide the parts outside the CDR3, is DVKVTQSSRYLVKRTGEKVFLECVQDMDHENMFWYRQDPGLGLRLIYFSYDVKMKEKGDIPEGYSVSREKKERFSLILESASTNQTSMYLCAVGQVEQPQHFGDGTRLSIL.

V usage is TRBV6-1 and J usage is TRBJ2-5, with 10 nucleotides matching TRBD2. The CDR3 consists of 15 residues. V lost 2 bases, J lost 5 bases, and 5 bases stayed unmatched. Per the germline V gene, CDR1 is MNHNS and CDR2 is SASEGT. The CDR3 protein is CASSELAGVRETQYF. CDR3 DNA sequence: TGTGCCAGCAGTGAACTAGCGGGAGTGCGGGAGACCCAGTACTTC.

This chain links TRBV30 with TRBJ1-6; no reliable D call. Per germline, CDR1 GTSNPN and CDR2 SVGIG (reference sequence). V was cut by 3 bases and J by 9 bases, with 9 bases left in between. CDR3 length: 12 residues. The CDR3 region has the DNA TGTGCCTGGAGCGGTAGAGGTTCACCCCTCCACTTT. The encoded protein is CAWSGRGSPLHF.

Written as DNA, the CDR3 is TGTGCCTGGAGTACACCTAGCTACGAGCAGTACTTC. This gives the protein CAWSTPSYEQYF. The chain links TRBV30 to TRBJ2-7, with D unresolved. The CDR3 is 12 amino acids. Germline loops: CDR1 GTSNPN, CDR2 SVGIG (reference sequence). Trimming took 2 bases from V and 3 from J, leaving 8 bases between them. Full variable domain (outside the CDR3, taken from reference TRBV30 and TRBJ2-7): SQTIHQWPATLVQPVGSPLSLECTVEGTSNPNLYWYRQAAGRGLQLLFYSVGIGQISSEVPQNLSASRPQDRQFILSSKKLLLSDSGFYLCAWSTPSYEQYFGPGTRLTVT.

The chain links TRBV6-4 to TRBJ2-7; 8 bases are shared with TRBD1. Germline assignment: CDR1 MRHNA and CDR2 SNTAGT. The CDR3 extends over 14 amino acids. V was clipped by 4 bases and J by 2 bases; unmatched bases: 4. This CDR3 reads CASSAGQGAYEQYF. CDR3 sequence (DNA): TGTGCCAGCAGTGCCGGACAGGGCGCCTACGAGCAGTACTTC.

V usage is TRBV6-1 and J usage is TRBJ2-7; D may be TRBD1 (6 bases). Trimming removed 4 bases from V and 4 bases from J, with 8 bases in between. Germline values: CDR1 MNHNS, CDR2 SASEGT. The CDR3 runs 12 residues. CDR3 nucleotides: TGTGCCAGCAGTGGTACAGGGTACGAGCAGTACTTC. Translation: CASSGTGYEQYF.

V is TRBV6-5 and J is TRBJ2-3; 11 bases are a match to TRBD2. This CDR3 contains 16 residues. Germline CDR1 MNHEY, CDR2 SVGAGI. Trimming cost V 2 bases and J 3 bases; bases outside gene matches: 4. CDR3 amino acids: CASSYASGRYTDTQYF. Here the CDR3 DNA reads TGTGCCAGCAGTTACGCTAGCGGGAGGTATACAGATACGCAGTATTTT.

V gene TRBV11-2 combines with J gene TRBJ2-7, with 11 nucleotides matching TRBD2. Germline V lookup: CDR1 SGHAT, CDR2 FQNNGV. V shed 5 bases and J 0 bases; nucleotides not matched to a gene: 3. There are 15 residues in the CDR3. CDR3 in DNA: TGTGCCAGCAGCCAAGGGACTAGCGGCTCCTACGAGCAGTACTTC. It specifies CASSQGTSGSYEQYF.

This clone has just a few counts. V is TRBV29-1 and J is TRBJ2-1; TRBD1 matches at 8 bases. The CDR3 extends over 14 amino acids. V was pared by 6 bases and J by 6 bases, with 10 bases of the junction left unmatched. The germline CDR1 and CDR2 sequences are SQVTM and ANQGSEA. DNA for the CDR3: TGCAGCGTGCCACAGGGGGAGGTTTTCAATGAGCAGTTCTTC. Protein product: CSVPQGEVFNEQFF.

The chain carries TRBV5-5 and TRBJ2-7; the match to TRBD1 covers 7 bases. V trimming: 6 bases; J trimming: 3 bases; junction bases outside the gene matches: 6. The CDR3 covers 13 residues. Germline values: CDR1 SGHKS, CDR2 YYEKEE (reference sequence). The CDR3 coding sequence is TGTGCCAGCATGGGACAGCTATACTACGAGCAGTACTTC. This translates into CASMGQLYYEQYF.

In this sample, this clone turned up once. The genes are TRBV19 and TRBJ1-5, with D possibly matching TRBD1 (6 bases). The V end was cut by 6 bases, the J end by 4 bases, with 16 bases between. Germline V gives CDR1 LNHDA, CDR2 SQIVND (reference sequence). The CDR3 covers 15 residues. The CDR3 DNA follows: TGTGCCAGTAGGTTGAGGGGGAAGGGTAATCAGCCCCAGCATTTT. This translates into CASRLRGKGNQPQHF. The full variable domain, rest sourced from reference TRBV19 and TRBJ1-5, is DGGITQSPKYLFRKEGQNVTLSCEQNLNHDAMYWYRQDPGQGLRLIYYSQIVNDFQKGDIAEGYSVSREKKESFPLTVTSAQKNPTAFYLCASRLRGKGNQPQHFGDGTRLSIL.